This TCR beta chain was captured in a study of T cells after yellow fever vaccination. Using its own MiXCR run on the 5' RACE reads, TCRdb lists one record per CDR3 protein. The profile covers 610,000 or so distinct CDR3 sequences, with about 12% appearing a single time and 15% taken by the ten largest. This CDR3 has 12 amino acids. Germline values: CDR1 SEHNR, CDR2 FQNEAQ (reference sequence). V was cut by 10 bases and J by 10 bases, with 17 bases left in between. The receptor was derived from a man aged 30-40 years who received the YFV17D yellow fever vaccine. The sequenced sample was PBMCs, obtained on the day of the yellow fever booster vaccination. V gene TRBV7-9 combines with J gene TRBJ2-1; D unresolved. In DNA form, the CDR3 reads TGTGCCACCCCACCCAAAAATCGGGAGCAGTTCTTC. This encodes CATPPKNREQFF.